The source of this TCR beta chain is a study of blood T cell repertoires in COVID-19. As for the study in general: The United States, Italy and Spain supplied acute and convalescent COVID-19 samples. T cells, B-cell-depleted T cells, or PBMCs provided the cDNA or gDNA that served as material.

Germline values: CDR1 GTSNPN, CDR2 SVGIG (reference sequence). The CDR3 runs 18 residues. Methods used by the authors: Amplification from reference gene primers served as the basis for estimated nucleated cell counts. Here immunoSEQ multiplex PCR was the method, and the copy in TCRdb shows in-frame clones only, minus some. That table furnishes V, J and clone size, whereas the DNA furnished D and trimming. The table lists 150,000 to 200,000 clones, around 90% of them singletons. This chain joins TRBV30 and TRBJ2-7; D perhaps matches TRBD2 (7 bases). This TCR was sampled from a man in his fifties or sixties with acute or convalescent COVID-19. The specimen was peripheral blood. The CDR3 DNA follows: TGTGTCGCATCCCCGGCGGGGGCTTGGACCATACCCTCCTACGAGCAGTACTTC. It encodes CVASPAGAWTIPSYEQYF.